A selection of T cell receptor beta chains follows, all from one sample in a study of breast tumors, draining lymph nodes, adjacent tissues. TCRdb reprocessed the multiplex PCR reads with MiXCR, giving one entry per CDR3 protein. The sample lists about 230,000 distinct CDR3 sequences; 32% were seen once. Material: axillary lymph node tissue. The receptors come from a female donor with breast cancer. Some clones in this sample may be carry-over from other donors' samples. The CDR3 runs from the conserved cysteine through the conserved F or W. The D gene is left open where the match is weak. Rows may omit the clone size; those that give it use once, few, many or a size class.

v_call	j_call	d_call	clone_size	cdr3_aa	cdr3_nt
TRBV11-2	TRBJ2-5	.	many	CASSLGQKETQYF	TGTGCCAGCAGCTTAGGCCAGAAAGAGACCCAGTACTTC
TRBV5-6	TRBJ1-5	.	.	CASSLTGASNQPQHF	TGTGCCAGCAGCTTAACCGGGGCTAGCAATCAGCCCCAGCATTTT
TRBV7-9	TRBJ1-2	.	.	CASSLEGGAGGYTF	TGTGCCAGCAGCTTAGAGGGAGGGGCTGGAGGCTACACCTTC
TRBV12-3/TRBV12-4	TRBJ2-7	.	many	CASSLQRMRGEQYF	TGTGCCAGCAGTTTACAGCGGATGAGGGGCGAGCAGTACTTC
TRBV15	TRBJ2-3	.	.	CATSRKPGLSTDTQYF	TGTGCCACCAGCAGAAAACCGGGACTCAGCACAGATACGCAGTATTTT
TRBV7-9	TRBJ2-3	.	.	CASSLTGWTSTDTQYF	TGTGCCAGCAGCCTGACCGGTTGGACCAGCACAGATACGCAGTATTTT
TRBV9	TRBJ1-5	.	many	CASSVAGDHQPQHF	TGTGCCAGCAGCGTAGCAGGGGACCATCAGCCCCAGCATTTT
TRBV7-9	TRBJ1-3	.	many	CASSGPDPVTPSYF	TGTGCCAGCAGCGGCCCTGACCCGGTGACACCATCATATTTT
TRBV7-7	TRBJ2-5	TRBD2	.	CASSFSSGVGPQYF	TGTGCTAGCAGCTTTTCTAGCGGGGTGGGGCCCCAGTACTTC
TRBV14	TRBJ1-1	.	many	CASSQAPRDPEAFF	TGTGCCAGCAGCCAAGCCCCACGAGACCCTGAAGCTTTCTTT
TRBV10-2	TRBJ1-5	.	.	CASSEQWGDQPQHF	TGCGCCAGCAGTGAGCAATGGGGTGACCAGCCCCAGCATTTT
TRBV3-2	TRBJ1-3	.	once	CASSRQGEAYGYTIYF	TGTGCCAGCAGTCGACAGGGGGAGGCCTATGGCTACACCATATATTTT
TRBV5-1	TRBJ1-1	.	.	CASSLGHSNTEAFF	TGCGCCAGCAGCTTGGGGCACTCGAACACTGAAGCTTTCTTT
TRBV6-4	TRBJ2-3	.	many	CASSDPETQSTDTQYF	TGTGCCAGCAGTGACCCGGAGACTCAGAGCACAGATACGCAGTATTTT
TRBV12-3/TRBV12-4	TRBJ1-2	.	many	CASSLRAGNGYTF	TGTGCCAGCAGTTTAAGGGCTGGGAATGGCTACACCTTC
TRBV20-1	TRBJ1-5	.	.	CSVNGGTNLGEIDSNQPQHF	TGCAGTGTTAACGGCGGGACTAACCTCGGGGAGATCGATAGCAATCAGCCCCAGCATTTT
TRBV29-1	TRBJ2-5	.	.	CSQPGRRETQYF	TGCAGCCAACCGGGGCGGCGGGAGACCCAGTACTTC
TRBV6-1	TRBJ1-2	.	many	CASSDHGGARTDGYTF	TGTGCCAGCAGTGATCATGGGGGGGCGCGAACGGATGGCTACACCTTC
TRBV7-8	TRBJ1-6	TRBD1	many	CASSLIGGNSPLHF	TGTGCCAGCAGCTTAATAGGGGGCAATTCACCCCTCCACTTT
TRBV20-1	TRBJ2-1	TRBD2	many	CSADGTSEDNEQFF	TGCAGTGCGGACGGGACTAGCGAAGACAATGAGCAGTTCTTC
TRBV20-1	TRBJ2-5	.	many	CSARDSRGGETQYF	TGCAGTGCTAGAGATTCCAGGGGTGGAGAGACCCAGTACTTC
TRBV6-5	TRBJ1-6	.	many	CASSYSLGNSPLHF	TGTGCCAGCAGTTATTCACTGGGGAATTCACCCCTCCACTTT
TRBV3-1	TRBJ1-6	.	many	CASSRSDFRSPLHF	TGTGCCAGCAGCCGCAGCGATTTCAGGTCACCCCTCCACTTT
TRBV20-1	TRBJ1-6	.	.	CSARVQAGSYNSPLHF	TGCAGTGCTAGAGTCCAGGCTGGCTCCTATAATTCACCCCTCCACTTT
TRBV6-6	TRBJ2-3	.	.	CASTQSGSRGNTDTQYF	TGTGCCAGCACCCAATCCGGGAGCCGGGGAAACACAGATACGCAGTATTTT
TRBV30	TRBJ2-2	.	.	CAWIRTGVGRGAVF	.
TRBV28	TRBJ1-2	.	many	CAAQLWYGYTF	TGTGCCGCCCAGCTTTGGTATGGCTACACCTTC
TRBV9	TRBJ1-4	.	.	CASSVSGGQVHEKLFF	TGTGCCAGCAGCGTCTCCGGGGGTCAGGTTCATGAAAAACTGTTTTTT
TRBV20-1	TRBJ2-1	TRBD2	many	CSARDSGTSGKRLSYNEQFF	TGCAGTGCTAGAGATTCGGGGACTAGCGGGAAGCGGCTCTCCTACAATGAGCAGTTCTTC
TRBV20-1	TRBJ2-1	.	many	CSTNEGSYNEQFF	TGCAGTACCAATGAGGGCTCCTACAATGAGCAGTTCTTC
TRBV29-1	TRBJ2-1	TRBD2	many	CSVNEGLAETNEQFF	TGCAGCGTTAATGAGGGACTAGCGGAGACCAATGAGCAGTTCTTC
TRBV10-2	TRBJ1-2	.	many	CASSGGALDYGYTF	TGCGCCAGCAGTGGGGGCGCCCTCGACTATGGCTACACCTTC
TRBV20-1	TRBJ2-1	TRBD2	once	CSADGTSGSAFF	TGCAGTGCGGACGGGACTAGCGGGAGCGCGTTCTTC
TRBV7-8	TRBJ2-1	TRBD2	many	CASSLGAGAGNEQFF	TGTGCCAGCAGCTTAGGAGCGGGGGCGGGCAATGAGCAGTTCTTC
TRBV7-2	TRBJ2-3	.	many	CASSFLTGDADTQYF	TGTGCCAGCAGCTTTCTGACGGGAGACGCAGATACGCAGTATTTT
TRBV24-1	TRBJ2-1	.	many	CATSDPSTRGYNEQFF	TGTGCCACCAGTGATCCCTCGACCCGGGGGTACAATGAGCAGTTCTTC
TRBV7-8	TRBJ2-1	.	few	CASSLVQTITSASPYNEQFF	TGTGCCAGCAGCTTAGTACAAACTATTACTAGTGCTAGCCCCTACAATGAGCAGTTCTTC
TRBV7-8	TRBJ1-4	TRBD1	many	CASSLTRQGGENEKLFF	TGTGCCAGCAGCCTCACCCGTCAGGGGGGGGAGAATGAAAAACTGTTTTTT
TRBV6-5	TRBJ1-6	.	many	CASSSGPNSPLHF	TGTGCCAGCAGTTCGGGACCCAATTCACCCCTCCACTTT
TRBV20-1	TRBJ2-2	.	.	CSASRLGTGELFF	TGCAGTGCTAGCAGACTAGGAACCGGGGAGCTGTTTTTT
TRBV2	TRBJ1-2	.	.	CASRHRRGYGYTF	TGTGCCAGCAGGCATCGTAGGGGCTATGGCTACACCTTC
TRBV6-5	TRBJ1-2	.	many	CASRPRGPRANGYTF	TGTGCCAGCAGACCCCGCGGACCAAGGGCCAATGGCTACACCTTC
TRBV20-1	TRBJ2-3	.	many	CSASGCTDTQYF	TGCAGTGCTAGTGGGTGCACAGATACGCAGTATTTT
TRBV5-5	TRBJ2-3	.	many	CASSLNWGSDTQYF	TGTGCCAGCAGCTTGAACTGGGGTTCAGATACGCAGTATTTT